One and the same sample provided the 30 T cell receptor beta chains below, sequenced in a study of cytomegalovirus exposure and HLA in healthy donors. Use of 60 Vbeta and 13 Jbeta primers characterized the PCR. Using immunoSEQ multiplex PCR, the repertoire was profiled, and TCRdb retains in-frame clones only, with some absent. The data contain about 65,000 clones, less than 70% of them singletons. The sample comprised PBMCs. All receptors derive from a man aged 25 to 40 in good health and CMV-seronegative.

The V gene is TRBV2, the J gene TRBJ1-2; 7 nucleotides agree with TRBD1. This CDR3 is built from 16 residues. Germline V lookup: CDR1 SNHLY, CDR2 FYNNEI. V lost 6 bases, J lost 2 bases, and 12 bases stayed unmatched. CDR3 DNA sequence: TGTGCCAGCAGAGCCCCTGACGGCAGGGGGAACTATGGCTACACCTTC. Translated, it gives CASRAPDGRGNYGYTF.

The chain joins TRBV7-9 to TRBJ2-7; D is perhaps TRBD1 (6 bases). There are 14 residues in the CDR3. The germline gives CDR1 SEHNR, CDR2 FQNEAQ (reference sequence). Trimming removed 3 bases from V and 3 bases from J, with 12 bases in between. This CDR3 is CASSLPRGVYEQYF. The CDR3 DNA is TGTGCCAGCAGCTTGCCCAGGGGAGTCTACGAGCAGTACTTC.

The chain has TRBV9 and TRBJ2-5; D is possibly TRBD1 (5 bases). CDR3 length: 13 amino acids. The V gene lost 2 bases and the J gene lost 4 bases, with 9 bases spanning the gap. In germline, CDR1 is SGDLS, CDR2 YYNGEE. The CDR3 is CASSVDSSETQYF. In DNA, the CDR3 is TGTGCCAGCAGCGTTGACAGCTCAGAGACCCAGTACTTC.

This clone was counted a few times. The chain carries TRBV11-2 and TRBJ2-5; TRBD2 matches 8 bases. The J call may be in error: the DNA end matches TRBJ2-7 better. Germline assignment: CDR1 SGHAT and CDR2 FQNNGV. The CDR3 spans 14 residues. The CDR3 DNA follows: TGTGCCAGCAGCTTAGCGGGAGGGGACTACGAGCAGTACTTC. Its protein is CASSLAGGDYEQYF.

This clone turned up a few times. CDR3: CASSTVGQGPYEQYF. CDR3 bases: TGTGCCAGCAGTACAGTCGGGCAGGGTCCCTACGAGCAGTACTTC. The gene calls are TRBV6-1 and TRBJ2-7, with D possibly being TRBD1 (5 bases). This CDR3 region has 15 residues. The ends were cut back, 5 bases at V and 2 bases at J, with 16 bases in the middle. Looked up from germline, CDR1 is MNHNS and CDR2 is SASEGT.

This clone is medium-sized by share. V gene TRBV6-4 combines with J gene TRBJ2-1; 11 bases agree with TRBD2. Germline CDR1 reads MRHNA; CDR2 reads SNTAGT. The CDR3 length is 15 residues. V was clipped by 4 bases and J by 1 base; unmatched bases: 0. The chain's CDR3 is CASSVAGGSYNEQFF. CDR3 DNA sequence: TGTGCCAGCAGTGTAGCGGGGGGGTCCTACAATGAGCAGTTCTTC.

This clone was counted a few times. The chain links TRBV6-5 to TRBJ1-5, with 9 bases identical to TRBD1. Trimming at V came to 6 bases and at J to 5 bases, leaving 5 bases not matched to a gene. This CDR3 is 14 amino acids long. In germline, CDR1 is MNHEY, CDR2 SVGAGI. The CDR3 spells CASSLDRGDQPQHF. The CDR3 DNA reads TGTGCCAGCAGCCTCGACAGGGGGGATCAGCCCCAGCATTTT.

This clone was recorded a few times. The CDR3 sequence is CAWSYLEVTTGELFF. The CDR3 nucleotides are TGTGCCTGGAGTTATCTCGAGGTGACCACCGGGGAGCTGTTTTTT. The chain carries TRBV30 and TRBJ2-2; D unresolved. Trimming took 2 bases from V and 4 from J, leaving 14 bases between them. The CDR3 spans 15 residues. Germline-derived CDR1 and CDR2 are GTSNPN and SVGIG (reference sequence). Using reference TRBV30 and TRBJ2-2 for the parts outside the CDR3, the full variable domain is SQTIHQWPATLVQPVGSPLSLECTVEGTSNPNLYWYRQAAGRGLQLLFYSVGIGQISSEVPQNLSASRPQDRQFILSSKKLLLSDSGFYLCAWSYLEVTTGELFFGEGSRLTVL.

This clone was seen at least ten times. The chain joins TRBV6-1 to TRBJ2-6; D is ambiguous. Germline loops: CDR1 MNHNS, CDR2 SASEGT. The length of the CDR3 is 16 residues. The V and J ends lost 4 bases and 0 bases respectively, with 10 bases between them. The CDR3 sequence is CASSVDWSSGANVLTF. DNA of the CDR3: TGTGCCAGCAGTGTCGACTGGAGCTCTGGGGCCAACGTCCTGACTTTC.

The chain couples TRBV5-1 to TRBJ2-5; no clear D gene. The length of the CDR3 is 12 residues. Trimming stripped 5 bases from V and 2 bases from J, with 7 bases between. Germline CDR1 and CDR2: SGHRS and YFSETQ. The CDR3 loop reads CASRKAQETQYF. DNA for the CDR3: TGCGCCAGCAGGAAAGCGCAAGAGACCCAGTACTTC.

DNA for the CDR3: TGTGCCAGCAGGTTGGGAAGCGGCCAGCCCCAGCATTTT. This gives the protein CASRLGSGQPQHF. The rearrangement joins TRBV2 to TRBJ1-5, with no clear D. This CDR3 comprises 13 residues. The germline V gene encodes CDR1 SNHLY and CDR2 FYNNEI. The V end was cut by 6 bases, the J end by 7 bases, with 13 bases between.

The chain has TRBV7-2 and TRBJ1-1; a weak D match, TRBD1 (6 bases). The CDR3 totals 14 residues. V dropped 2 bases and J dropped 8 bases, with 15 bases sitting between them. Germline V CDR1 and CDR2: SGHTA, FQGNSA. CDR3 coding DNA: TGTGCCAGCAGCTTAAGTGGACAGCTTGTGGAAGCTTTCTTT. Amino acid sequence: CASSLSGQLVEAFF.

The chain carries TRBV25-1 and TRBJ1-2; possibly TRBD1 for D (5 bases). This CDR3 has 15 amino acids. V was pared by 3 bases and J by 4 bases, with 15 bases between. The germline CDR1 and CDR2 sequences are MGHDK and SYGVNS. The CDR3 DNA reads TGTGCCAGCAGTGATTTTCAGGGTTTGGGCTATGGCTACACCTTC. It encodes CASSDFQGLGYGYTF.

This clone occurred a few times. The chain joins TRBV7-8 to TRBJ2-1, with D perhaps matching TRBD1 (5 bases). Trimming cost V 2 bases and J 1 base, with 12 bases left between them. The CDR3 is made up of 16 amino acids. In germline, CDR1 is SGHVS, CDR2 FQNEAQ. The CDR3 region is CASSLRPGQSYNEQFF. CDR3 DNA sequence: TGTGCCAGCAGCTTAAGACCAGGGCAGTCCTACAATGAGCAGTTCTTC.

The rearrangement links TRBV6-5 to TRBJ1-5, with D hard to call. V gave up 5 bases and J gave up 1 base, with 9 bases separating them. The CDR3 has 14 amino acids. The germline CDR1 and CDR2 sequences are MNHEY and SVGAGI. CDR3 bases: TGTGCCAGCAGTATCCGGTGGAGCAATCAGCCCCAGCATTTT. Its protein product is CASSIRWSNQPQHF.

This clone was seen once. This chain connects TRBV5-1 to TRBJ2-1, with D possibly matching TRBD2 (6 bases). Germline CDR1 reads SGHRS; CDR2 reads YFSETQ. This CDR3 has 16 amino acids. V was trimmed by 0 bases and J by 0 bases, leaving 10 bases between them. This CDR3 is CASSLGGVSSYNEQFF. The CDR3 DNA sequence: TGCGCCAGCAGCTTGGGGGGGGTTAGCTCCTACAATGAGCAGTTCTTC.

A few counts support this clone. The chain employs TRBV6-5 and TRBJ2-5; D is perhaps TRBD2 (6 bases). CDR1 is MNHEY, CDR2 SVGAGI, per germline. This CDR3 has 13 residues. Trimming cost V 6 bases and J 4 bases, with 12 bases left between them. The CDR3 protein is CASRRDSGETQYF. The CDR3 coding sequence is TGTGCCAGCAGACGAGATAGCGGAGAGACCCAGTACTTC.

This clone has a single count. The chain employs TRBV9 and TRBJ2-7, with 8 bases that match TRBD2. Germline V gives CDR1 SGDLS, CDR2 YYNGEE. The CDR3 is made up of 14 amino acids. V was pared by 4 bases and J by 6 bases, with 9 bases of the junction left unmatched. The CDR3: CASSSTGTSGEQYF. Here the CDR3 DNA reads TGTGCCAGCAGCAGTACCGGGACTAGTGGCGAGCAGTACTTC.

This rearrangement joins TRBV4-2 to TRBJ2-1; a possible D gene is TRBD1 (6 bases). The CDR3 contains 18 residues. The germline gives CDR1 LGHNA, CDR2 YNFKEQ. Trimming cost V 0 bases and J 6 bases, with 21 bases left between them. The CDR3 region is CASSQEGGWQGRSNEQFF. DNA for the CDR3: TGTGCCAGCAGCCAAGAAGGTGGGTGGCAGGGGAGAAGCAATGAGCAGTTCTTC.

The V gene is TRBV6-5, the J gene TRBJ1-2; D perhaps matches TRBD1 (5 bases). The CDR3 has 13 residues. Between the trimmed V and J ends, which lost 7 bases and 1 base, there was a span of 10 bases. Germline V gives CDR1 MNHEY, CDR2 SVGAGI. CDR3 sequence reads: CASTGQNNYGYTF. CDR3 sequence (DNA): TGTGCCAGCACCGGACAAAATAACTATGGCTACACCTTC.

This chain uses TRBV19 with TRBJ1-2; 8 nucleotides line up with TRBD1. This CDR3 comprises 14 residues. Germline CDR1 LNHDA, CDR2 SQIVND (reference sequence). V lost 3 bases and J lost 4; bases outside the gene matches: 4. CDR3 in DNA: TGTGCCAGTAGTATCGGACAGGGTAGCTATGGCTACACCTTC. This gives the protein CASSIGQGSYGYTF.

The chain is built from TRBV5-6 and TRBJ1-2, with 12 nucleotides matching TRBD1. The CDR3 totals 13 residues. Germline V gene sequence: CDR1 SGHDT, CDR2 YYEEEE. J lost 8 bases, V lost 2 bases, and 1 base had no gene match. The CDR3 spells CASSLGTGGGYTF. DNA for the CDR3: TGTGCCAGCAGCTTAGGGACAGGGGGCGGCTACACCTTC.

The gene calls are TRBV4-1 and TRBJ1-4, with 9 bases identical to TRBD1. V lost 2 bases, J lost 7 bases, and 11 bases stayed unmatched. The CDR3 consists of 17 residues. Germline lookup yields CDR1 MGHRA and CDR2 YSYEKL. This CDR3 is CASSQPSQGALAEKLFF. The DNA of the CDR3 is TGCGCCAGCAGCCAACCCTCACAGGGGGCGCTTGCTGAAAAACTGTTTTTT.

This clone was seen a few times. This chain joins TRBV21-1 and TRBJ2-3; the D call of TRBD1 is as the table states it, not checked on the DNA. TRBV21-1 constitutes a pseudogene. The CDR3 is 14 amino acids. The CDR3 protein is CASSKGSGPDTQYF. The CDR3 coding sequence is TGTGCCAGCAGCAAAGGGTCAGGTCCAGATACGCAGTATTTT.

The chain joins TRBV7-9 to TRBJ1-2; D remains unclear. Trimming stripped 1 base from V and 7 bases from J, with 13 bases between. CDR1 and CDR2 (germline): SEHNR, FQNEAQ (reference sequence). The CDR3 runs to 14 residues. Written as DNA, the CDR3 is TGTGCCAGCAGCTTAGATCTCGCAGGTCGTGGCTACACCTTC. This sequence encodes CASSLDLAGRGYTF.

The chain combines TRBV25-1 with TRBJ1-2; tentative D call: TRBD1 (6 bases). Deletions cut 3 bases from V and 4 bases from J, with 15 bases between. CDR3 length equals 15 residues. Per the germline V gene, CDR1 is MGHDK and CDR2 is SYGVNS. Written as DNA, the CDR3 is TGTGCCAGCAGTGATCCCCAGGGGTACAGCTATGGCTACACCTTC. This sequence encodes CASSDPQGYSYGYTF.

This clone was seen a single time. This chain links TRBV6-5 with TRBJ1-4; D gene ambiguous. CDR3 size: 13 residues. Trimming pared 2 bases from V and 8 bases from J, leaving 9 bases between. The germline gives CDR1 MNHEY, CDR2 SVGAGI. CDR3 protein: CASSYMVGEKLFF. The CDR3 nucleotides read TGTGCCAGCAGTTACATGGTCGGGGAAAAACTGTTTTTT.

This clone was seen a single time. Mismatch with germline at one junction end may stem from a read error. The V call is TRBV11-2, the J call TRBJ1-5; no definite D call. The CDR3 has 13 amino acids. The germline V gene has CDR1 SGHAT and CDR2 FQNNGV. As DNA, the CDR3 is TGTGCCAGCAGCTTAGATAGCGATCAGCCCCAGCATTTT. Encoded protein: CASSLDSDQPQHF.

CDR3 amino acids: CASSSWDRGREKLFF. The CDR3 nucleotides are TGTGCCAGCAGTTCCTGGGACAGGGGGCGCGAAAAACTGTTTTTT. The chain recombines TRBV6-5 with TRBJ1-4; the match to TRBD1 covers 12 bases. Germline V gives CDR1 MNHEY, CDR2 SVGAGI. CDR3 length equals 15 residues. V lost 4 bases to trimming and J lost 8 bases; unmatched junction nucleotides: 5.

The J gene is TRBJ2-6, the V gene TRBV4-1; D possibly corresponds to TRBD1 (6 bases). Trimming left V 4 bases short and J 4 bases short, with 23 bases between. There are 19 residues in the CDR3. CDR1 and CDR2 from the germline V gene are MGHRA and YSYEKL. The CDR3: CASSPSRDTYLRGANVLTF. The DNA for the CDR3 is TGCGCCAGCAGCCCGTCTCGGGACACCTACTTGAGAGGGGCCAACGTCCTGACTTTC.